This TCR beta chain was identified during a study of regulatory T cells in long-lasting Graves disease. Overall study context: Persistent cases were those of Graves' disease that involved over 5 years of antithyroid drugs with positive TSH receptor antibodies.

The time point was: persistent/refractory GD, antithyroid drugs over 5 years with positive TRAb. The authors made the TCR library using RNA they extracted from PBMCs. Relying on iRepertoire HTBI primers and Arm-PCR of CDR3 regions, the team built TCR beta libraries. TCRdb re-derived calls from the multiplex PCR reads in MiXCR, one entry per CDR3 protein. The sample consists of roughly 430,000 distinct CDR3 sequences, 20% to 25% of them appearing once. Study outcomes and limitations: Sharing of public clonotypes was greater in persistent patients (under 3,000) than in new patients (around 880).

As regards this clonotype: Its matching antigen is unknown. At one end, the junction sequence differs from germline, possibly due to a read error.

The receptor comes from a female donor with Graves disease. The sample here was peripheral blood mononuclear cells (PBMCs), taken when the disease was refractory, from a patient treated with antithyroid drugs.

The chain's CDR3 is CASSLGEGRQETQCF. The CDR3 nucleotides are TGTGCCAGCAGCTTGGGGGAGGGCAGGCAAGAGACCCAGTGCTTC. The J gene is TRBJ2-5, the V gene TRBV5-5, with 7 bases that match TRBD2. CDR1 and CDR2 from the germline V gene are SGHKS and YYEKEE (reference sequence). This CDR3 spans 15 amino acids. The full variable domain, with the rest looked up from reference TRBV5-5 and TRBJ2-5, is DAGVTQSPTHLIKTRGQQVTLRCSPISGHKSVSWYQQVLGQGPQFIFQYYEKEERGRGNFPDRFSARQFPNYSSELNVNALLLGDSALYLCASSLGEGRQETQCFGPGTRLLVL.